The 22 T cell receptor beta chains listed next were all sequenced from one sample in a study of sequential checkpoint blockade in melanoma. Treatment given: randomized to nivolumab then ipilimumab (arm A) or the reverse (arm B). The assay was immunoSEQ multiplex PCR, and TCRdb's table has in-frame clones only and misses some. The repertoire has about 6,100 clones, around half of them found once; the top ten carry 25% to 30%. This material consisted of CD8+ T cells sorted from blood (inferred from file names), taken from a patient given nivolumab and ipilimumab in sequence. The receptor set was obtained from a human patient with melanoma. Some clones in this sample may be carry-over from other donors' samples.

This clone was detected a few times. V is TRBV7-3 and J is TRBJ1-1; 9 nucleotides align to TRBD1. Germline V gene sequence: CDR1 SGHTA, CDR2 FQGTGA. Trimming cost V 5 bases and J 4 bases; bases outside gene matches: 2. The CDR3 sequence is 13 residues long. The DNA for the CDR3 is TGTGCCAGCAGCGGACAGGGGCTCACTGAAGCTTTCTTT. It encodes CASSGQGLTEAFF.

This clone was counted a few times. The rearrangement joins TRBV6-5 to TRBJ1-6; D perhaps matches TRBD1 (5 bases). This CDR3 comprises 15 residues. Trimming took 0 bases from V and 4 from J, leaving 7 bases between them. Germline V CDR1 and CDR2: MNHEY, SVGAGI. The DNA for the CDR3 is TGTGCCAGCAGTTACTCGACAGAATATAATTCACCCCTCCACTTT. Translation: CASSYSTEYNSPLHF.

By sample share, this clone is medium-sized. The chain joins TRBV28 to TRBJ2-7; TRBD2 is a possible D gene (6 bases). V was clipped by 3 bases and J by 2 bases, with 8 bases between them. CDR1 MDHEN and CDR2 SYDVKM come from the germline V gene. CDR3 length: 13 residues. As DNA, the CDR3 is TGTGCCAGCAGTTTGTCGGGGGCCTACGAGCAGTACTTC. Amino acid sequence: CASSLSGAYEQYF.

J is TRBJ1-3 and V is TRBV7-9; D is uncertain. V lost 1 base, J lost 6 bases, and 7 bases lay in between. Germline lookup yields CDR1 SEHNR and CDR2 FQNEAQ (reference sequence). CDR3 length: 13 residues. The CDR3 DNA follows: TGTGCCAGCAGCTTAGTTGGGCAAAACACCATATATTTT. This encodes CASSLVGQNTIYF.

This chain connects TRBV2 to TRBJ1-2; D remains unclear. Looked up from germline, CDR1 is SNHLY and CDR2 is FYNNEI. This CDR3 contains 13 residues. Between the trimmed V and J ends, which lost 6 bases and 4 bases, there was a span of 12 bases. CDR3 in DNA: TGTGCCAGCAGCGGTCGGGTCGTCTATGGCTACACCTTC. Its translation: CASSGRVVYGYTF.

The V and J genes are TRBV28 and TRBJ2-7; 9 bases line up with TRBD2. The V gene end was trimmed by 5 bases and the J gene end by 5 bases; junction bases not matched to a gene: 7. This CDR3 has 14 amino acids. Germline V gene sequence: CDR1 MDHEN, CDR2 SYDVKM. The CDR3 sequence is CASSQAGGGNEQYF. DNA of the CDR3: TGTGCCAGCAGTCAAGCGGGGGGAGGAAACGAGCAGTACTTC.

The chain couples TRBV7-6 to TRBJ2-7; perhaps TRBD1 as D (5 bases). This CDR3 contains 13 residues. V lost 4 bases to trimming and J lost 2 bases, with 9 bases between them. The germline V gene has CDR1 SGHVS and CDR2 FNYEAQ. The CDR3 loop is CASSSDRTYEQYF. The CDR3 DNA reads as TGTGCCAGCAGCTCCGACAGAACCTACGAGCAGTACTTC.

In this sample, this clone turned up once. The CDR3 DNA reads as TGTGCCAGCAGCCTTGGATCGGGGGAGGCCTACGAGCAGTACTTC. Translating gives CASSLGSGEAYEQYF. J is TRBJ2-7 and V is TRBV14, with D perhaps matching TRBD2 (6 bases). The CDR3 spans 15 residues. Germline CDR1 reads SGHDN; CDR2 reads FVKESK. Trimming left V 4 bases short and J 2 bases short, with 15 bases between.

The CDR3 spells CASSPGTASNQPQHF. The CDR3 DNA follows: TGTGCCAGCAGTCCCGGGACAGCTAGCAATCAGCCCCAGCATTTT. The chain is built from TRBV27 and TRBJ1-5; 7 bases agree with TRBD1. The CDR3 is 15 residues long. After removal of 5 bases from V and 0 bases from J, the junction contained 4 bases not matched to a gene. Germline V CDR1 and CDR2: MNHEY, SMNVEV (reference sequence).

In its sample, this clone was seen many times. The genes are TRBV7-9 and TRBJ1-1, with a tentative D call TRBD1 (6 bases). The CDR3 is made up of 15 amino acids. The germline gives CDR1 SEHNR, CDR2 FQNEAQ (reference sequence). Trimming stripped 3 bases from V and 4 bases from J, with 15 bases between. The CDR3 spells CASSFIQGGGTEAFF. The CDR3 region has the DNA TGTGCCAGCAGCTTTATACAGGGCGGAGGCACTGAAGCTTTCTTT.

CDR3 in DNA: TGTGCCAGCAGCTCAGGGGACAGGGGGCGCGACGAGACCCAGTACTTC. Residues: CASSSGDRGRDETQYF. The chain is built from TRBV7-9 and TRBJ2-5, with TRBD1 identical over 12 bases. This CDR3 is 16 amino acids long. The germline V gene has CDR1 SEHNR and CDR2 FQNEAQ (reference sequence). V lost 4 bases to trimming and J lost 5 bases; unmatched junction nucleotides: 8.

CDR3 protein: CASSYFTSGGGNEQFF. The CDR3 region has the DNA TGTGCCAGCAGTTACTTTACTAGCGGGGGCGGGAATGAGCAGTTCTTC. The chain couples TRBV6-5 to TRBJ2-1, with 11 bases lining up with TRBD2. V lost 1 base, J lost 7 bases, and 6 bases stayed unmatched. Germline CDR1 and CDR2: MNHEY and SVGAGI. The CDR3 sequence is 16 residues long.

The chain recombines TRBV5-1 with TRBJ2-2, with no clear D. The germline V gene encodes CDR1 SGHRS and CDR2 YFSETQ. Trimming removed 4 bases at V and 4 bases at J, with 20 bases between. This CDR3 has 17 residues. The CDR3 sequence: CASSEDPLRTATGELFF. Here the CDR3 DNA reads TGCGCCAGCAGCGAGGATCCGCTACGAACGGCCACCGGGGAGCTGTTTTTT.

V is TRBV9 and J is TRBJ2-7, with D maybe TRBD1 (6 bases). This CDR3 is built from 15 residues. Germline V gene data show CDR1 as SGDLS and CDR2 as YYNGEE. Trimming stripped 0 bases from V and 0 bases from J, with 10 bases between. This chain's CDR3 is CASSVDVGASYEQYF. The CDR3 DNA reads as TGTGCCAGCAGCGTAGATGTGGGGGCCTCCTACGAGCAGTACTTC. Filled out from reference TRBV9 and TRBJ2-7, the complete variable domain reads DSGVTQTPKHLITATGQRVTLRCSPRSGDLSVYWYQQSLDQGLQFLIQYYNGEERAKGNILERFSAQQFPDLHSELNLSSLELGDSALYFCASSVDVGASYEQYFGPGTRLTVT.

The chain combines TRBV5-6 with TRBJ2-7, with D unresolved. Trimming cost V 2 bases and J 1 base, with 7 bases left between them. The CDR3 has 13 residues. Germline V gene sequence: CDR1 SGHDT, CDR2 YYEEEE. CDR3 nucleotide sequence: TGTGCCAGCAGCTTAGGAGAGTCCTACGAGCAGTACTTC. Its translation: CASSLGESYEQYF. The whole variable domain, remainder taken from reference TRBV5-6 and TRBJ2-7, is DAGVTQSPTHLIKTRGQQVTLRCSPKSGHDTVSWYQQALGQGPQFIFQYYEEEERQRGNFPDRFSGHQFPNYSSELNVNALLLGDSALYLCASSLGESYEQYFGPGTRLTVT.

A single count supports this clone. The chain links TRBV5-4 to TRBJ2-3; 8 bases fit TRBD2. Germline CDR1 reads SGHNT; CDR2 reads YYREEE (reference sequence). CDR3 size: 15 residues. Unmatched junction bases numbered 3, after V lost 0 bases and J lost 3 bases. The CDR3 DNA reads as TGTGCCAGCAGCTTGGCGGGGGGGGAAACAGATACGCAGTATTTT. Residues: CASSLAGGETDTQYF. The entire variable domain, with the rest obtained from reference TRBV5-4 and TRBJ2-3, is as follows: ETGVTQSPTHLIKTRGQQVTLRCSSQSGHNTVSWYQQALGQGPQFIFQYYREEENGRGNFPPRFSGLQFPNYSSELNVNALELDDSALYLCASSLAGGETDTQYFGPGTRLTVL.

V and J are TRBV7-2 and TRBJ2-7, with TRBD1 matching over 8 bases. V dropped 1 base and J dropped 2; count of bases not matched to a gene: 10. The CDR3 is 17 residues long. Germline V lookup: CDR1 SGHTA, CDR2 FQGNSA. The CDR3 DNA reads TGTGCCAGCAGCTTAGGGGGCCCGGGACAGGTAGCCTACGAGCAGTACTTC. Its translation: CASSLGGPGQVAYEQYF.

V and J are TRBV6-5 and TRBJ2-5, with D possibly matching TRBD2 (5 bases). This CDR3 comprises 16 residues. CDR1 and CDR2 from the germline V gene are MNHEY and SVGAGI. Trimming removed 4 bases from V and 2 bases from J, with 17 bases in between. The DNA for the CDR3 is TGTGCCAGCAGTTGGCCCCGGGGAACGCCACAAGAGACCCAGTACTTC. Protein sequence: CASSWPRGTPQETQYF.

The chain combines TRBV9 with TRBJ2-7, with TRBD2 identical over 10 bases. Germline V gene lookup returns CDR1 SGDLS and CDR2 YYNGEE. Trimming took 0 bases from V and 3 from J; bases not matched to a gene: 3. The CDR3 has 15 amino acids. The CDR3 DNA reads TGTGCCAGCAGCGTAGAAGCTAGCGGGGGCTACGAGCAGTACTTC. The encoded protein is CASSVEASGGYEQYF.

The chain uses TRBV18 and TRBJ1-1; 8 nucleotides align to TRBD1. Germline V gene data show CDR1 as KGHSH and CDR2 as LQKENI. With 6 bases clipped from V and 1 base from J, the junction kept 10 bases outside the gene matches. There are 16 residues in the CDR3. Here the CDR3 reads CASSDTGGRRNTEAFF. CDR3 coding DNA: TGTGCCAGCTCGGATACAGGGGGGAGGAGGAACACTGAAGCTTTCTTT.

Worth noting for this clone: A much larger clone is a single base away; this may be a read error. The chain couples TRBV5-1 to TRBJ2-7, with 8 bases identical to TRBD1. V dropped 4 bases and J dropped 4; count of bases not matched to a gene: 4. The V gene's germline CDR1 is SGHRS and CDR2 YFSETQ. CDR3 length: 13 residues. The CDR3 is CASSPDRAYEQYF. CDR3 bases: TGCGCCAGCAGCCCGGACAGGGCGTACGAGCAGTACTTC. The complete variable domain, with remaining parts taken from reference TRBV5-1 and TRBJ2-7, reads KAGVTQTPRYLIKTRGQQVTLSCSPISGHRSVSWYQQTPGQGLQFLFEYFSETQRNKGNFPGRFSGRQFSNSRSEMNVSTLELGDSALYLCASSPDRAYEQYFGPGTRLTVT.

The chain joins TRBV6-5 to TRBJ1-1; D uncertain. Per the germline V gene, CDR1 is MNHEY and CDR2 is SVGAGI. This CDR3 comprises 13 residues. V gave up 5 bases and J gave up 3 bases, with 10 bases separating them. The CDR3 reads CASSSDEDTEAFF. CDR3 bases: TGTGCCAGCAGTAGCGATGAGGACACTGAAGCTTTCTTT.